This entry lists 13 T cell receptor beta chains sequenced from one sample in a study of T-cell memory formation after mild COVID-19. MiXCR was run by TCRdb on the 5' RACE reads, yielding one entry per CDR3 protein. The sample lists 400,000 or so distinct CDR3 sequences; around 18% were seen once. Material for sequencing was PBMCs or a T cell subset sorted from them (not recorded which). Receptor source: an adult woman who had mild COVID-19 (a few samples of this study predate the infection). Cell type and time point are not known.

In DNA, the CDR3 is TGTGCCACTTCCGGGACTAGCGGGACCTACGAGCAGTACTTC. Translation: CATSGTSGTYEQYF. This sequence joins TRBV10-3 and TRBJ2-7; 13 bases fit TRBD2. In germline, CDR1 is ENHRY, CDR2 SYGVKD. This CDR3 region has 14 residues. After removal of 10 bases from V and 2 bases from J, the junction contained 5 bases not matched to a gene.

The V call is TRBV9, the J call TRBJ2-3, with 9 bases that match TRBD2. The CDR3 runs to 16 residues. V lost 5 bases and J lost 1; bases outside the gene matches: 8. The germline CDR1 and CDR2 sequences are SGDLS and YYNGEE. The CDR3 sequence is CASRKISGGGTDTQYF. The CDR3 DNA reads TGTGCCAGCAGGAAGATTAGCGGGGGTGGCACAGATACGCAGTATTTT.

Here the CDR3 reads CASSLAGGQLSGANVLTF. The CDR3 DNA reads TGCGCCAGCAGCTTGGCCGGGGGACAGCTCTCTGGGGCCAACGTCCTGACTTTC. J is TRBJ2-6 and V is TRBV5-1, with a tentative D call TRBD1 (7 bases). V gave up 0 bases and J gave up 0 bases, with 13 bases separating them. Germline CDR1 and CDR2: SGHRS and YFSETQ. The CDR3 is 18 residues long.

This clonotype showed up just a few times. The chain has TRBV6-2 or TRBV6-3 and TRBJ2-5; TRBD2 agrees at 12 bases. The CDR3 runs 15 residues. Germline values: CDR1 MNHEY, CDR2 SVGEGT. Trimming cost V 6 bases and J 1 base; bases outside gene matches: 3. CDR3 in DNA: TGTGCCAGCAGACTGACTAGCGGGGGCCAAGAGACCCAGTACTTC. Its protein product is CASRLTSGGQETQYF.

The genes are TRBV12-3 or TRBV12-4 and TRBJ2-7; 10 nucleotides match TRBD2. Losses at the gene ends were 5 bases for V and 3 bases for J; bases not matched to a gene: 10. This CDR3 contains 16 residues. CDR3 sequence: CASSPGASGGRYEQYF. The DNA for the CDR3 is TGTGCCAGCAGTCCGGGAGCTAGCGGGGGTCGCTACGAGCAGTACTTC.

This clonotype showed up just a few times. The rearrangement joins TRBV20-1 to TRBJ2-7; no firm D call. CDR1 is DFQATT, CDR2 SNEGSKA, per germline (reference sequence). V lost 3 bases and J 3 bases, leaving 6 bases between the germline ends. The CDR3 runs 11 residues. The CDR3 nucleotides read TGCAGTGCTAGGGCGTTCTACGAGCAGTACTTC. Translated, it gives CSARAFYEQYF.

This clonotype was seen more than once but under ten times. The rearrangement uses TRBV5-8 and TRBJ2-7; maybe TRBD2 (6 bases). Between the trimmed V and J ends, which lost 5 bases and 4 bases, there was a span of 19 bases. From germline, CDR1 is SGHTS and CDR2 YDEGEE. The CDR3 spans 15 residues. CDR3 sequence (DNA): TGTGCCAGCAGACGACCCGGGGTTGGGAGGTACGAGCAGTACTTC. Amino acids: CASRRPGVGRYEQYF.

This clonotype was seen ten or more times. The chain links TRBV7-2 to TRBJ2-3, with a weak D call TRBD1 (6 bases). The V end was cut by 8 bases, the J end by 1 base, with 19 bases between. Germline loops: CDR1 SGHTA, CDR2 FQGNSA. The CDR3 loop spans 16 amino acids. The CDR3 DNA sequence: TGTGCCAGCCAGCTACAGGGTCGTGTCGGCACAGATACGCAGTATTTT. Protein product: CASQLQGRVGTDTQYF.

The CDR3 coding sequence is TGTGCCAGCAGCCCCAGGTCTAATGAAAAACTGTTTTTT. It yields the protein CASSPRSNEKLFF. The V and J genes are TRBV7-9 and TRBJ1-4; D is undetermined. Per germline, CDR1 SEHNR and CDR2 FQNEAQ (reference sequence). The V gene lost 5 bases and the J gene lost 3 bases, with 7 bases spanning the gap. The CDR3 is made up of 13 amino acids.

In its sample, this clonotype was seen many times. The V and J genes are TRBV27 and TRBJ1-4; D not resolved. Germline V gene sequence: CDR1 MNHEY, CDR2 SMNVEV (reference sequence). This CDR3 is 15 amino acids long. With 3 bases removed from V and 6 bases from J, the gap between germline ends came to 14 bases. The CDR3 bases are TGTGCCAGCAGTTTTCTGTCACACCTAGATGAAAAACTGTTTTTT. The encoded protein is CASSFLSHLDEKLFF.

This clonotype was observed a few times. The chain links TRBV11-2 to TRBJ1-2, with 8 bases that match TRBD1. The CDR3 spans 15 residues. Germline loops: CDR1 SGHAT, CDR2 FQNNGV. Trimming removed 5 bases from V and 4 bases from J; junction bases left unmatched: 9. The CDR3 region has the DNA TGTGCCAGCAGCGGATCAGGGGGCGGCGGCTATGGCTACACCTTC. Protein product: CASSGSGGGGYGYTF. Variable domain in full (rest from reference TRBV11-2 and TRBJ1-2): EAGVAQSPRYKIIEKRQSVAFWCNPISGHATLYWYQQILGQGPKLLIQFQNNGVVDDSQLPKDRFSAERLKGVDSTLKIQPAKLEDSAVYLCASSGSGGGGYGYTFGSGTRLTVV.

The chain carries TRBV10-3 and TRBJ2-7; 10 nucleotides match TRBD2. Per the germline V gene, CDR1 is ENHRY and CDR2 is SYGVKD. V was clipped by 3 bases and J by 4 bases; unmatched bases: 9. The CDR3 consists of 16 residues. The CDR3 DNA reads TGTGCCATCAGTGACCCTCTAGCGGGAGAGCTGTACGAGCAGTACTTC. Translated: CAISDPLAGELYEQYF.

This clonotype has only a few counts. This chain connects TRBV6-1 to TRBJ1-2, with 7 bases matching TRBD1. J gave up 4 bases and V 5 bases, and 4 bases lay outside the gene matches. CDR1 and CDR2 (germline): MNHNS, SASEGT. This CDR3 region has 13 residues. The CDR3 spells CASSRDSVYGYTF. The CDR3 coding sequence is TGTGCCAGCAGTCGGGACAGCGTCTATGGCTACACCTTC.